The entry that follows covers one T cell receptor (beta chain) sequence. This receptor's antigen is unknown. No much larger clone is present one base from it, and per-base qualities are unavailable. Trimming leaves V shorter by 4 bases and J shorter by 7 bases, with the junction holding 10 bases beyond the gene matches. Per the germline V gene, MDHEN is the CDR1 and SYDVKM is the CDR2. The CDR3, cysteine through phenylalanine, is 16 amino acids long. The read is trimmed to its CDR3 DNA, 48 bases read in frame from base 1. TCRbeta CDR3 regions were amplified from genomic DNA by means of the immunoSEQ Assay, a bias-controlled multiplex PCR. As for how the authors treated the data: Within the assay, amplification of reference gene primers was used to estimate how many nucleated cells each sample contained. Sequence reads were collapsed and filtered to measure the absolute abundance of every unique TCRbeta CDR3 rearrangement. Productive Simpson clonality was computed per sample as the square root of Simpson's diversity index over productive rearrangements. The source is immuneACCESS, and TCRdb retained only in-frame sequences with V and J called. Part of the clones is not carried over; for the studies checked, unresolved V genes explain less than half of this, and the remainder is unexplained. That table gives V, J and clone size, and the DNA gave D and trimming. This sample lists under 400,000 clones; around 87% were detected once. The top ten clonotypes cover 1.5% to 2% of the sample.

This sample was included in a study of blood T cell repertoires in COVID-19 (dated by TCRdb to 2019 to 2021). Study-level background: For ImmuneRACE Cohort 3, a participant was defined as recovered based on two consecutive negative NP/OP PCR tests, clearance by a healthcare professional, or resolution of symptoms. Samples covering the acute and convalescent phases of COVID-19 were provided by collaborators in the United States, Italy and Spain. The prospective study material was composed of cDNA or gDNA derived from T cells, B-cell-depleted T cells, or PBMCs. The dataset comprised deeply sampled blood TCRbeta repertoires from subjects exposed to, actively infected with, or recovered from COVID-19. The repertoires were made available in a free public database intended to serve as a resource for research on the immune response to SARS-CoV-2. The samples were drawn from the first 160 participants of the ongoing ImmuneRACE study and from 1,200 or so subjects provided by 6 global collaborators. Nearly every sample came with metadata listing a de-identified subject ID, COVID-19 status, age in years and sex. HLA class I and class II types, where available, came from metadata supplied by the sample provider rather than from assay-based typing.

Study-wide findings and limitations: The quantity of clinical and demographic metadata differed by source and by participant and was supplied without curation.

Participants in the prospective study were enrolled through a virtual design, were aged 18 to 89 years, and lived in roughly 24 United States geographic areas. To assign participants to cohorts, the prospective study relied on clinical history that participants themselves reported in a screening survey and a study questionnaire. Mobile phlebotomists in the prospective study collected whole blood, serum and a nasopharyngeal or oropharyngeal swab from every participant. Participants in the prospective study had the option to provide additional blood draws and questionnaires over a roughly 2-month period. Before DNA extraction, blood samples from the prospective study were shipped at room temperature or frozen.

The chain employs TRBV28 and TRBJ2-1, and 10 bases in between align with TRBD1. The sequenced material came from PBMCs or T cells enriched from blood (not recorded which). This TCR derives from a middle-aged man in a cohort exposed to, infected with or recovered from COVID-19 (not recorded which). The DNA sequence follows: TGTGCCAGCAGTTCCCCCTCGGGACAGGGGAGAAATGAGCAGTTCTTC. It is translated as CASSSPSGQGRNEQFF.